These T cell receptor beta chains were read from a single sample in a study of Ad26.COV2.S vaccination and SARS-CoV-2 variants. TCRdb keeps only in-frame clones here, not all; method: immunoSEQ multiplex PCR. The repertoire has some 350,000 clones, 92% of them found once; the top ten carry 3.9%. The sample consisted of peripheral blood, taken after recovery from COVID-19. The source of these receptors is a human donor who had recovered from COVID-19. The CDR3 runs from the conserved cysteine through the conserved F or W. The order of the fields is V gene, J gene, clone size, D gene, CDR3 DNA, CDR3 protein. A D gene is named only where the DNA matches it firmly. The listing skips clone size in some rows; elsewhere it reads once, few, many or a size class.

>TRBV4-1|TRBJ2-5|NA|TRBD1
TGCGCCAGCAGCTCGGGGACAGTCGGAGAGACCCAGTACTTC
CASSSGTVGETQYF
>TRBV7-2|TRBJ2-7|NA|NA
TGTGCCAGCAGCCCCGGGACGTTGACCTACGAGCAGTACTTC
CASSPGTLTYEQYF
>TRBV24-1|TRBJ1-2|NA|TRBD1
TGTGCCACCAGTGAGCCAGGGGGGGGCTACACCTTC
CATSEPGGGYTF
>TRBV6-5|TRBJ2-1|NA|NA
TGTGCCAGCGCACGGGGCCGCTACAATGAGCAGTTCTTC
CASARGRYNEQFF
>TRBV7-2|TRBJ1-6|NA|NA
TGTGCCAGCAGCTTAGACCAGGGGAGTAATTCACCCCTCCACTTT
CASSLDQGSNSPLHF
>TRBV19|TRBJ1-1|once|TRBD1
TGTGCCAGTACCGACAGGGGGATGGTCACTGAAGCTTTCTTT
CASTDRGMVTEAFF
>TRBV5-1|TRBJ2-1|NA|NA
TGCGCCAGCAGCTTAGGCAGGGAGTACTACAATGAGCAGTTCTTC
CASSLGREYYNEQFF
>TRBV4-1|TRBJ1-6|few|TRBD1
TGCGCCAGCAGCCAATCTAGCCAGGGGGGCTCACCCCTCCACTTT
CASSQSSQGGSPLHF
>TRBV2|TRBJ1-2|NA|NA
TGTGCCAGCAGCGCCGCTACTAACTATGGCTACACCTTC
CASSAATNYGYTF
>TRBV6-4|TRBJ2-3|NA|TRBD2
TGTGCCAGCAGTCCTCTAGCGGGGGGCCCAGATACGCAGTATTTT
CASSPLAGGPDTQYF
>TRBV6-5|TRBJ2-1|NA|TRBD2
TGTGCCAGCGACCCAACGGGGGGGGCCCTGGATGAGCAGTTCTTC
CASDPTGGALDEQFF
>TRBV2|TRBJ2-2|NA|NA
TGTGCCAGCTCCACGAACACCGGGGAGCTGTTTTTT
CASSTNTGELFF
>TRBV4-1|TRBJ1-4|NA|NA
TGCGCCAGCAGCCATAATGAAAAACTGTTTTTT
CASSHNEKLFF
>TRBV5-1|TRBJ1-2|NA|NA
TGCGCCAGCAGGTCCCAGTCGGGGTACTATGGCTACACCTTC
CASRSQSGYYGYTF
>TRBV6-6|TRBJ1-5|NA|NA
TGTGCCAGCAGTCACGGACAGATTAATCAGCCCCAGCATTTT
CASSHGQINQPQHF
>TRBV7-9|TRBJ2-5|NA|TRBD2
TGTGCCAGCAGCTTAAGAGGAGTCCGGGGGGGTTACCAAGAGACCCAGTACTTC
CASSLRGVRGGYQETQYF
>TRBV6-5|TRBJ2-1|NA|NA
TGTGCCAGCAGTTACCCGAGGGGTAATGAGCAGTTCTTC
CASSYPRGNEQFF
>TRBV12-3/TRBV12-4|TRBJ2-5|NA|NA
TGTGCCACCTCGGACCCTCAAGAGACCCAGTACTTC
CATSDPQETQYF
>TRBV6-5|TRBJ1-6|NA|NA
TGTGCCAGCAGTTACCTTAAGGGGTGGACCAATTCACCCCTCCACTTT
CASSYLKGWTNSPLHF
>TRBV7-6|TRBJ1-4|NA|NA
TGTGCCAGCAGCCCCTTACAGGACGCAACTAATGAAAAACTGTTTTTT
CASSPLQDATNEKLFF
>TRBV24-1|TRBJ2-5|NA|TRBD2
TGTGCCACCAGTTCCGGGGGGGAGGTAGAGACCCAGTACTTC
CATSSGGEVETQYF